The rows below give T cell receptor beta chains drawn from one sample of a study of neurological immune-mediated disorders. TCRdb re-derived calls from the 5' RACE reads in MiXCR, one entry per CDR3 protein. The data contain about 65,000 distinct CDR3 sequences, roughly 4% of them seen just once; the ten biggest clones take up 2.6%. Sample: PBMCs. These receptor sequences come from a man aged 50 to 59 with multiple sclerosis. The conserved cysteine and the conserved F or W are not part of the CDR3 here.

V gene	J gene	CDR3 protein
TRBV5-1	TRBJ2-5	ASSLEPTGVGETQY
TRBV20-1	TRBJ1-6	SVRRAVFGGNYNSPLH
TRBV7-3	TRBJ1-1	ASSSDRARGGTEAF
TRBV20-1	TRBJ1-2	SARDRDSPSLNYGYT
TRBV7-8	TRBJ1-2	ASSFGGYYGYT
TRBV7-2	TRBJ1-4	ASSEAPTGAWTEKLF
TRBV5-1	TRBJ2-3	ATTFSGSGDTQY
TRBV20-1	TRBJ2-3	SARDTWTNKDTQY
TRBV5-6	TRBJ1-2	ASSLVQPDNYGYT
TRBV3-1	TRBJ1-1	ASSQVNTEAF
TRBV19	TRBJ1-5	ASSRGGSQPQN
TRBV12-3/TRBV12-4	TRBJ1-5	ASSSGDQPQH
TRBV7-9	TRBJ1-6	ASTGQGTNSPLH
TRBV7-2	TRBJ2-3	ASSLTHDSTDTQY
TRBV5-1	TRBJ1-3	ASSSSGQGSGNTIY
TRBV20-1	TRBJ2-7	SASLGVEQY
TRBV12-3/TRBV12-4	TRBJ2-2	ASSFRPFLGVLGTGELF